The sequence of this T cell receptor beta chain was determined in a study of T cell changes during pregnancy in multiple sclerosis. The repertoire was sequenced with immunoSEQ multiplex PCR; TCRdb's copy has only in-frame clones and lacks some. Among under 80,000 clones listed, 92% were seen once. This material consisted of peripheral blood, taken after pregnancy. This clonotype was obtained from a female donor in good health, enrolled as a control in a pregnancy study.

CDR3 in DNA: TGTGCCACCGACCCCCCGGCTAGCGGTCACAATGAGCAGTTCTTC. Amino acids: CATDPPASGHNEQFF. J is TRBJ2-1 and V is TRBV28, with 7 bases fitting TRBD2. This CDR3 region has 15 residues. Germline V gene data show CDR1 as MDHEN and CDR2 as SYDVKM. V lost 10 bases and J lost 5; bases outside the gene matches: 14.